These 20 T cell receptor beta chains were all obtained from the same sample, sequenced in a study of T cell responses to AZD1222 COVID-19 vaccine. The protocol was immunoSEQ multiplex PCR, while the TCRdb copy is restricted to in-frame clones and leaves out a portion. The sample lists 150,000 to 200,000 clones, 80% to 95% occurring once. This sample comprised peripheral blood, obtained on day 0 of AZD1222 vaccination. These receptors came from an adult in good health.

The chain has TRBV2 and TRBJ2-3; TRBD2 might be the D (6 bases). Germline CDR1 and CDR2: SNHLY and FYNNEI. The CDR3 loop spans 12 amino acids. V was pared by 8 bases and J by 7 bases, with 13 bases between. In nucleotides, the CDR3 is TGTGCCAGCCGACCCGGGAGTTATACGCAGTATTTT. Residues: CASRPGSYTQYF.

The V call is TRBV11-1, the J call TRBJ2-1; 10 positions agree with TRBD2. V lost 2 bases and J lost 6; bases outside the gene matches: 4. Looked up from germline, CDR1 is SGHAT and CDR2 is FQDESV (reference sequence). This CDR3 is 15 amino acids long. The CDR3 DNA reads TGTGCCAGCAGCTTACGGCTAGCGGGGGTCAATGAGCAGTTCTTC. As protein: CASSLRLAGVNEQFF. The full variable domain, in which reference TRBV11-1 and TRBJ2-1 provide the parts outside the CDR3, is EAEVAQSPRYKITEKSQAVAFWCDPISGHATLYWYRQILGQGPELLVQFQDESVVDDSQLPKDRFSAERLKGVDSTLKIQPAELGDSAMYLCASSLRLAGVNEQFFGPGTRLTVL.

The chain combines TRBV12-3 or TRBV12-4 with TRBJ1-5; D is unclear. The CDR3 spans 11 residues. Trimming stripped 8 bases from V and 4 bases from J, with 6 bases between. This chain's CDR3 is CASGLNQPQHF. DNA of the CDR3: TGTGCCAGCGGACTAAATCAGCCCCAGCATTTT.

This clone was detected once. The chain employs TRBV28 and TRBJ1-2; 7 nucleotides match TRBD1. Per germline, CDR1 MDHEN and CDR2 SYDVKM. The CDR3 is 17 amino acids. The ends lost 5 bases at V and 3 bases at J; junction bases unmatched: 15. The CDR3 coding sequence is TGTGCCAGCAGTCCCCGAGAACAGGGGCTCTGGGACTATGGCTACACCTTC. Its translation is CASSPREQGLWDYGYTF.

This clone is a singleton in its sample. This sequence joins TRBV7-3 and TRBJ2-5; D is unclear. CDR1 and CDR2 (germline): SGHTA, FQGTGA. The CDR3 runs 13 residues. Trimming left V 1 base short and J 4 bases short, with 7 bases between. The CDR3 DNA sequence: TGTGCCAGCAGCTTAAAGAGTGGAGAGACCCAGTACTTC. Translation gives CASSLKSGETQYF.

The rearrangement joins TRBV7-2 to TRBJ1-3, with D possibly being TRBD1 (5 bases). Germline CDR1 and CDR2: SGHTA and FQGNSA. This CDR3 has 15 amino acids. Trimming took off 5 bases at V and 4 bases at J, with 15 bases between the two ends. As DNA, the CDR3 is TGTGCCAGCAGCCAGACAGCCGGGGCCGGAAACACCATATATTTT. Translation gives CASSQTAGAGNTIYF. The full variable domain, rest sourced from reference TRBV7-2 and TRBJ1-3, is GAGVSQSPSNKVTEKGKDVELRCDPISGHTALYWYRQSLGQGLEFLIYFQGNSAPDKSGLPSDRFSAERTGGSVSTLTIQRTQQEDSAVYLCASSQTAGAGNTIYFGEGSWLTVV.

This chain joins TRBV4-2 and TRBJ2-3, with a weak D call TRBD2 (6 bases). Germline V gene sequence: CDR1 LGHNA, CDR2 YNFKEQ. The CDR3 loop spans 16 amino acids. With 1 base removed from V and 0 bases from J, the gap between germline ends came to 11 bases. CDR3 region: CASSQVAATSTDTQYF. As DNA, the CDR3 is TGTGCCAGCAGCCAAGTAGCGGCGACTAGCACAGATACGCAGTATTTT.

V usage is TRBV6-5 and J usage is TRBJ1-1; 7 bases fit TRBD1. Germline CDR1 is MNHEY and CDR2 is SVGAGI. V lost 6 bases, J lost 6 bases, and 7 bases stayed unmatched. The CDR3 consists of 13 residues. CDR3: CASSIDRAAEAFF. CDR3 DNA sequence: TGTGCCAGCAGCATCGACAGGGCGGCTGAAGCTTTCTTT.

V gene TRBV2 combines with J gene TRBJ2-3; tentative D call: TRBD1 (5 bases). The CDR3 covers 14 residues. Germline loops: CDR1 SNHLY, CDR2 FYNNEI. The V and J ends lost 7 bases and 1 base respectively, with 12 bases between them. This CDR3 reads CASNLQGGTDTQYF. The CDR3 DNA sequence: TGTGCCAGCAACCTCCAGGGCGGCACAGATACGCAGTATTTT.

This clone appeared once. The CDR3 nucleotides read TGTGCCAGCAGCCAAGATGGGAGACAGGGGGCCGATGAGCAGTTCTTC. It codes for CASSQDGRQGADEQFF. J is TRBJ2-1 and V is TRBV3-1 (or the pseudogene TRBV3-2); TRBD1 aligns across 10 bases. The CDR3 extends over 16 amino acids. Germline V gene lookup returns CDR1 LGHDT and CDR2 YNNKEL (reference sequence). V shed 0 bases, J shed 8 bases, and the junction held 7 bases outside the gene matches.

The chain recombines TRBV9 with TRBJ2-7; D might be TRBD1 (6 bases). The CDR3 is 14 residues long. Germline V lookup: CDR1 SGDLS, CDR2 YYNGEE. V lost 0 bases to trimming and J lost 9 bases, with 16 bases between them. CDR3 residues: CASSVEDSTRGQYF. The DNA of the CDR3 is TGTGCCAGCAGCGTAGAGGACAGTACCAGAGGGCAGTACTTC. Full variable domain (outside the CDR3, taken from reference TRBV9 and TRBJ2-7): DSGVTQTPKHLITATGQRVTLRCSPRSGDLSVYWYQQSLDQGLQFLIQYYNGEERAKGNILERFSAQQFPDLHSELNLSSLELGDSALYFCASSVEDSTRGQYFGPGTRLTVT.

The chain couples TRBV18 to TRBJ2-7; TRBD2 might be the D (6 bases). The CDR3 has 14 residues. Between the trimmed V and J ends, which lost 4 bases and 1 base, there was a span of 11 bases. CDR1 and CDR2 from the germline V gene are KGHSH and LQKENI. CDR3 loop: CASSLAEKSYEQYF. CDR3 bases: TGTGCCAGCTCACTAGCGGAGAAGTCCTACGAGCAGTACTTC.

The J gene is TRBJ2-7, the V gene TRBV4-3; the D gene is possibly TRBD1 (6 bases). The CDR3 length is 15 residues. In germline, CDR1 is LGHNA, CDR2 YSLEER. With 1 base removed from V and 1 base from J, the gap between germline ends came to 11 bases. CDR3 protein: CASSQAGGQSYEQYF. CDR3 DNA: TGCGCCAGCAGCCAAGCCGGAGGACAGTCCTACGAGCAGTACTTC.

CDR3 in amino acids: CASSQGTSGSVQYF. CDR3 in DNA: TGTGCCAGCAGCCAGGGGACTAGCGGGAGCGTACAGTACTTC. The J gene is TRBJ2-7, the V gene TRBV11-3; TRBD2 aligns across 14 bases. Germline lookup yields CDR1 SGHNT and CDR2 YENEEA. There are 14 residues in the CDR3. The V gene end was trimmed by 5 bases and the J gene end by 10 bases; junction bases not matched to a gene: 7.

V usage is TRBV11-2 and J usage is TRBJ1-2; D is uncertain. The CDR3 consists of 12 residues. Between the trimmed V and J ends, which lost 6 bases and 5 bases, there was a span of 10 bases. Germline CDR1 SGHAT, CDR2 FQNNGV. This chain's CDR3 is CASRSDGYGYTF. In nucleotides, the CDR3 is TGTGCCAGCAGGTCAGATGGTTATGGCTACACCTTC. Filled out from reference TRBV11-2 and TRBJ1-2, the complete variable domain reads EAGVAQSPRYKIIEKRQSVAFWCNPISGHATLYWYQQILGQGPKLLIQFQNNGVVDDSQLPKDRFSAERLKGVDSTLKIQPAKLEDSAVYLCASRSDGYGYTFGSGTRLTVV.

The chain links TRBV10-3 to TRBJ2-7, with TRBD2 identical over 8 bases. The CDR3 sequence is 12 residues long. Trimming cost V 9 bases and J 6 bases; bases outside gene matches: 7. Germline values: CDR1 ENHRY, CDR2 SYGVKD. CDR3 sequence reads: CAMEPAGGEQYF. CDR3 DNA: TGTGCCATGGAACCCGCGGGAGGCGAGCAGTACTTC.

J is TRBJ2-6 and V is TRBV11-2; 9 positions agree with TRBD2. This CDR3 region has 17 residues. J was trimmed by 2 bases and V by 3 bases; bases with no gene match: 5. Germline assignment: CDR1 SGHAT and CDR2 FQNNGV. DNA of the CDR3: TGTGCCAGCAGCTTTTTCGCGGGAGGGCCTGGGGCCAACGTCCTGACTTTC. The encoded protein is CASSFFAGGPGANVLTF.

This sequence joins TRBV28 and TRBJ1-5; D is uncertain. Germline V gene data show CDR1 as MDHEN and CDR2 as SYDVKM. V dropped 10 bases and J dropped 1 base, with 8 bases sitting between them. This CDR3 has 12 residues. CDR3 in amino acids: CATSGSNQPQHF. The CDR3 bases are TGTGCCACCTCCGGGAGCAATCAGCCCCAGCATTTT.

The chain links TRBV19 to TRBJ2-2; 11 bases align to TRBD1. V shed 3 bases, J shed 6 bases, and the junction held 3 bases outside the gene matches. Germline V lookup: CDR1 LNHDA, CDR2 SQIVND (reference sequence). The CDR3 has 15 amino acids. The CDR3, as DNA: TGTGCCAGTAGTATCGGACAGGGGGCATCCGGGGAGCTGTTTTTT. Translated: CASSIGQGASGELFF.

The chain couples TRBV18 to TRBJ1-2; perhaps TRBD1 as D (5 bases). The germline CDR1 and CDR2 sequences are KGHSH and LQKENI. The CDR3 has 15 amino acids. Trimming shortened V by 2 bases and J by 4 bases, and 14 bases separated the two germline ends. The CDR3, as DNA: TGTGCCAGCTCACCAGAACTCGGGGGAGGCTATGGCTACACCTTC. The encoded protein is CASSPELGGGYGYTF.